These T cell receptor beta chains were read from a single sample in a study of a mutant IDH1 vaccine in newly diagnosed glioma. Repertoires were generated with immunoSEQ multiplex PCR, while TCRdb's copy carries only in-frame clones and drops some. In the table there are 35,000 to 50,000 clones, 85% to 95% of which are singletons. The antigens these receptors bind are not known. The source material was PBMCs, sampled from a glioma patient whose treatment included an IDH1 peptide vaccine. Receptors were obtained from a man in his forties or fifties with glioma. CDR3s include the opening cysteine and the closing phenylalanine or tryptophan. The order of the fields is clone size, J gene, D gene, V gene, CDR3 protein, CDR3 DNA. The D gene is left open where the match is weak. Rows give clone size only sometimes, using once, few, many, or a class for an expanded clone.

NA TRBJ2-5 NA TRBV6-1 CASNGGTQETQYF TGTGCCAGCAATGGCGGGACCCAAGAGACCCAGTACTTC
NA TRBJ1-3 NA TRBV4-3 CASSPSGFSGNTIYF TGCGCCAGCAGCCCCTCAGGGTTCTCTGGAAACACCATATATTTT
NA TRBJ2-7 NA TRBV6-5 CASSSGGANEQYF TGTGCCAGCAGTTCGGGGGGCGCCAACGAGCAGTACTTC
NA TRBJ1-2 TRBD1 TRBV6-5 CASYKQGASYYGYTF TGTGCCAGCTATAAACAGGGGGCATCATACTATGGCTACACCTTC
NA TRBJ2-7 NA TRBV18 CASSRHRGIGHEQYF TGTGCCAGCTCACGGCATAGGGGGATCGGTCACGAGCAGTACTTC
NA TRBJ2-1 NA TRBV7-9 CASSLVARSYNEQFF TGTGCCAGCAGCTTAGTAGCGCGCTCCTACAATGAGCAGTTCTTC
NA TRBJ1-5 NA TRBV7-2 CASSLVPGSNQPQHF TGTGCCAGCAGCTTAGTTCCGGGTAGCAATCAGCCCCAGCATTTT
NA TRBJ1-1 NA TRBV18 CASSQLEITGSRTEAFF TGTGCCAGCTCCCAACTAGAAATTACAGGGTCGCGCACTGAAGCTTTCTTT
NA TRBJ2-7 NA TRBV7-8 CASSLGTADYEQYF TGTGCCAGCAGCTTAGGGACAGCAGACTACGAGCAGTACTTC
NA TRBJ2-7 TRBD1 TRBV4-2 CASSQDLIFGDRAYEQYF TGTGCCAGCAGCCAAGATCTTATTTTTGGGGACAGGGCCTACGAGCAGTACTTC
NA TRBJ2-4 NA TRBV29-1 CSAWGQKNIQYF TGCAGCGCCTGGGGGCAGAAAAACATTCAGTACTTC
NA TRBJ1-1 NA TRBV7-9 CASSQREVNTEAFF TGTGCCAGCAGCCAAAGGGAGGTGAACACTGAAGCTTTCTTT
once TRBJ1-5 NA TRBV15 CATSRDIGSAASNQPQHF TGTGCCACCAGCAGAGATATTGGTTCGGCCGCGAGCAATCAGCCCCAGCATTTT
NA TRBJ2-7 TRBD1 TRBV5-1 CASSTGQGGEQYF TGCGCCAGCAGCACCGGACAGGGGGGCGAGCAGTACTTC
NA TRBJ1-1 TRBD1 TRBV28 CASSAPQGGNTEAFF TGTGCCAGCAGTGCTCCTCAGGGGGGGAACACTGAAGCTTTCTTT
NA TRBJ2-5 TRBD1 TRBV9 CASSVAAGGLQETQYF TGTGCCAGCAGCGTAGCGGCAGGGGGCCTCCAAGAGACCCAGTACTTC
NA TRBJ2-7 TRBD1 TRBV6-1 CASSEVGTGGSYEQYF TGTGCCAGCAGTGAAGTAGGGACAGGGGGTTCCTACGAGCAGTACTTC
NA TRBJ1-4 NA TRBV10-3 CAIRPGVGSEKLFF TGTGCCATCCGGCCGGGGGTAGGGAGTGAAAAACTGTTTTTT
once TRBJ2-1 NA TRBV5-1 CASSLGGVSYNEQFF TGCGCCAGCAGCTTGGGGGGGGTCTCCTACAATGAGCAGTTCTTC